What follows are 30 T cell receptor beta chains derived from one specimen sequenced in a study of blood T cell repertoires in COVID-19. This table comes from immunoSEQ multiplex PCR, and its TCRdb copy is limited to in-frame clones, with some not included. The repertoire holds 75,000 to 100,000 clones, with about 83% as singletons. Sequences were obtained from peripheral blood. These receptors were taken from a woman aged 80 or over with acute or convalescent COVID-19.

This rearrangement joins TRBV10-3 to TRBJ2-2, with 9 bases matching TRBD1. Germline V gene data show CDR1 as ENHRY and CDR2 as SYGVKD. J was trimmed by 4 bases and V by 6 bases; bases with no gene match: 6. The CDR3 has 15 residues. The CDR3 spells CAISLQGAGTGELFF. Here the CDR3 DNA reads TGTGCCATCAGCCTACAGGGGGCAGGCACCGGGGAGCTGTTTTTT.

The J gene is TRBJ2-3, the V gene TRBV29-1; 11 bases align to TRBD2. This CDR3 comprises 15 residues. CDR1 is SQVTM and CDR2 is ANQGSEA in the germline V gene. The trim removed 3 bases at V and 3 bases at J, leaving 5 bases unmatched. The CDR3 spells CSVDGTSGRTDTQYF. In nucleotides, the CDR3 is TGCAGCGTTGATGGGACTAGCGGACGGACAGATACGCAGTATTTT.

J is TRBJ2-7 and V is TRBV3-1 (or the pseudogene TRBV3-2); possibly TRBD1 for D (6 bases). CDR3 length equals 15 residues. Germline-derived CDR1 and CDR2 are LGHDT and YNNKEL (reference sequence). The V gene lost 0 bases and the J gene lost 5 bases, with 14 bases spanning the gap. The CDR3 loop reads CASSQDRVQGHEQYF. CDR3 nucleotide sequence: TGTGCCAGCAGCCAAGATCGGGTACAGGGACACGAGCAGTACTTC.

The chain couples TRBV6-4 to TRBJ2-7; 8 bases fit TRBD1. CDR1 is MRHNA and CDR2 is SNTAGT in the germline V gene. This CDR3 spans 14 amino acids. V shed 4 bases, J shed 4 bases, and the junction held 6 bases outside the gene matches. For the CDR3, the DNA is TGTGCCAGCAGTGTCGGGACAGGCCAGTACGAGCAGTACTTC. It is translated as CASSVGTGQYEQYF.

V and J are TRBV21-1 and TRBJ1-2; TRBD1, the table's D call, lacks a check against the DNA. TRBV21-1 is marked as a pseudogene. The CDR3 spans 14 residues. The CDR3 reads CASSKGQGDYGYTF. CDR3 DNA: TGTGCCAGCAGCAAAGGACAGGGGGACTATGGCTACACCTTC.

The CDR3 sequence is CASSHETGSYEQYF. The DNA of the CDR3 is TGTGCCAGCAGCCATGAGACAGGTTCCTACGAGCAGTACTTC. The chain employs TRBV6-5 and TRBJ2-7; D is possibly TRBD1 (6 bases). V was pared by 6 bases and J by 1 base, with 13 bases between. This CDR3 has 14 amino acids. Germline values: CDR1 MNHEY, CDR2 SVGAGI.

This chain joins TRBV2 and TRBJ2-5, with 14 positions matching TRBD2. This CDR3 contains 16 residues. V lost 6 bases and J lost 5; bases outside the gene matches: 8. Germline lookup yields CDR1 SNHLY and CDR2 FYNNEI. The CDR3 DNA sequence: TGTGCCAGCAGAGGGACTAGCGGGAGCCCGGGGGAGACCCAGTACTTC. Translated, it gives CASRGTSGSPGETQYF.

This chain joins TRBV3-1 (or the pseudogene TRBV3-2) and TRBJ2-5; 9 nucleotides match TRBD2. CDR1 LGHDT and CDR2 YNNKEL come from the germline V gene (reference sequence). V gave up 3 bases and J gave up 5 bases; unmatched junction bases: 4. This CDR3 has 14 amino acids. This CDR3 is CASSQGLAGETQYF. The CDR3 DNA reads TGTGCCAGCAGCCAGGGTCTAGCGGGGGAGACCCAGTACTTC.

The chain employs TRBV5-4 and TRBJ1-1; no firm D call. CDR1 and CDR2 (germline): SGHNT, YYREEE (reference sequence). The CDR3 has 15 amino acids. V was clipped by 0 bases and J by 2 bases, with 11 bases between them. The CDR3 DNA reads TGTGCCAGCAGCTTGGCCAATTCGGGAAACACTGAAGCTTTCTTT. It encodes CASSLANSGNTEAFF.

DNA for the CDR3: TGTGCCAGCAGGCCAGGGGCGCATTCACCCCTCCACTTT. It yields the protein CASRPGAHSPLHF. V usage is TRBV7-2 and J usage is TRBJ1-6; D is possibly TRBD1 (6 bases). V shed 6 bases and J shed 8 bases, with 11 bases lying between them. Germline CDR1 is SGHTA and CDR2 is FQGNSA. The CDR3 totals 13 residues.

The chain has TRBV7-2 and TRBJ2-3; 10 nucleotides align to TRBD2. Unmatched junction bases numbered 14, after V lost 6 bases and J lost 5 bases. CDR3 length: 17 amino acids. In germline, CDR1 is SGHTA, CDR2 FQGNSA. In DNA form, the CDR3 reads TGTGCCAGCAGTCTTACCGGGACTAGCGCGACGGGAGATACGCAGTATTTT. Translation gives CASSLTGTSATGDTQYF.

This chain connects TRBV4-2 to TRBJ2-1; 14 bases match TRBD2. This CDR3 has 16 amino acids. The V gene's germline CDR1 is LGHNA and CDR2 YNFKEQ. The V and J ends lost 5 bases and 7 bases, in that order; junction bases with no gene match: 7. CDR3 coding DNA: TGTGCCAGCAGCAGGGGACTAGCGGGAGATCTTAATGAGCAGTTCTTC. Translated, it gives CASSRGLAGDLNEQFF.

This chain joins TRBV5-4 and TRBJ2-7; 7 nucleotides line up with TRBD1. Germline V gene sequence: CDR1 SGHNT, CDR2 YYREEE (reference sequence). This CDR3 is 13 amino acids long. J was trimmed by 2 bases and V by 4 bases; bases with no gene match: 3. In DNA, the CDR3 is TGTGCCAGCAGCCGGGACAGCGCCTACGAGCAGTACTTC. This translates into CASSRDSAYEQYF.

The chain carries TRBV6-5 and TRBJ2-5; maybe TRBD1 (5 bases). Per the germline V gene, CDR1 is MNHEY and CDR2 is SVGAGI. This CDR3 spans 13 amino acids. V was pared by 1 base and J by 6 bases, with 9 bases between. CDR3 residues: CASSYLRGQTQYF. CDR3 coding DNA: TGTGCCAGCAGTTACTTAAGGGGTCAGACCCAGTACTTC.

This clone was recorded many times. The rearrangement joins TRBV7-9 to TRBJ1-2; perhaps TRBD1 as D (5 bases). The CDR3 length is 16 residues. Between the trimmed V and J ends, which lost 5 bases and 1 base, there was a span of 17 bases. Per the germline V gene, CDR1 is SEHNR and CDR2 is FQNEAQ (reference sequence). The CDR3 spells CASSRLTEQRNYGYTF. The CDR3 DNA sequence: TGTGCCAGCAGCCGCCTGACAGAACAACGTAACTATGGCTACACCTTC.

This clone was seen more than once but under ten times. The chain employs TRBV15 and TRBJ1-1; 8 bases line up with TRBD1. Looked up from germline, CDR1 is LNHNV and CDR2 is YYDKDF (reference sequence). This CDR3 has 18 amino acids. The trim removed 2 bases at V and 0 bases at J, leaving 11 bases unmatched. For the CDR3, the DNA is TGTGCCACCAGCAGATTGCCACGACAGGGGAGCATGAACACTGAAGCTTTCTTT. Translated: CATSRLPRQGSMNTEAFF.

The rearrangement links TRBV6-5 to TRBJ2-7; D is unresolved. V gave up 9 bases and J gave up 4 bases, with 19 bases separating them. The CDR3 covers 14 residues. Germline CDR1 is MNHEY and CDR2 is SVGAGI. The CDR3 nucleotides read TGTGCCAGTAGCCATCCCTCCCGGAGATACGAGCAGTACTTC. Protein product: CASSHPSRRYEQYF.

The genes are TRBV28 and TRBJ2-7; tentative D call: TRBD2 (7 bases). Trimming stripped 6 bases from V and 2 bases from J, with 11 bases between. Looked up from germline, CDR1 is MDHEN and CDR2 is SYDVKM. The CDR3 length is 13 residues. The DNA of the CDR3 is TGTGCCAGCAGGATCGGGGGGCCCTACGAGCAGTACTTC. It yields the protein CASRIGGPYEQYF.

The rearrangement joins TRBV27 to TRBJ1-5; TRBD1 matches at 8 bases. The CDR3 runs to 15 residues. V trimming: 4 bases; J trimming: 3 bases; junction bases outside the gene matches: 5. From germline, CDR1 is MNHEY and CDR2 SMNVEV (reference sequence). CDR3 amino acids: CASSSDRGTNQPQHF. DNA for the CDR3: TGTGCCAGCAGTTCCGACAGGGGTACCAATCAGCCCCAGCATTTT.

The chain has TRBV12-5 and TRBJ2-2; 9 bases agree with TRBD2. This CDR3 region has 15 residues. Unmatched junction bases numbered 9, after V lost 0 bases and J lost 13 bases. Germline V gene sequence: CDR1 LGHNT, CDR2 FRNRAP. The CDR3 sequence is CASGLVGIAGVGLFF. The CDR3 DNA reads TGTGCTAGTGGTTTGGTAGGAATAGCGGGAGTAGGGCTGTTTTTT.

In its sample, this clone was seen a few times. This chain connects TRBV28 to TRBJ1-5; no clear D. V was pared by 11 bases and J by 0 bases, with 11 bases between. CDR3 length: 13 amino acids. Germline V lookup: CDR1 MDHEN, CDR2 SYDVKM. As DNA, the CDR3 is TGTGCCTCTGGGCCGTATAGCAATCAGCCCCAGCATTTT. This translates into CASGPYSNQPQHF.

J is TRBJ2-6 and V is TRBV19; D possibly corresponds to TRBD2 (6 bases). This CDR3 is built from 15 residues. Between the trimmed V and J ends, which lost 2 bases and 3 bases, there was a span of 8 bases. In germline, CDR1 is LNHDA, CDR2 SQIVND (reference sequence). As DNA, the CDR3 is TGTGCCAGTAGTATACAGGGAGGTGGGGCCAACGTCCTGACTTTC. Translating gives CASSIQGGGANVLTF.

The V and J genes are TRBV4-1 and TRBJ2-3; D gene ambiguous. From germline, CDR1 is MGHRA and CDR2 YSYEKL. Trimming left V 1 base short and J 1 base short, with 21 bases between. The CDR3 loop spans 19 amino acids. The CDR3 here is CASSQGIPILAPRTDTQYF. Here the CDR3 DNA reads TGCGCCAGCAGCCAAGGAATCCCGATTTTAGCCCCCCGCACAGATACGCAGTATTTT.

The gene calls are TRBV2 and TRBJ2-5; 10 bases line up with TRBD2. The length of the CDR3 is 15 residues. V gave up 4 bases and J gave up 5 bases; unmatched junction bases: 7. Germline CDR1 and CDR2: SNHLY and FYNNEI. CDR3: CASSGTSGMGETQYF. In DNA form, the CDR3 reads TGTGCCAGCAGTGGGACTAGCGGCATGGGGGAGACCCAGTACTTC.

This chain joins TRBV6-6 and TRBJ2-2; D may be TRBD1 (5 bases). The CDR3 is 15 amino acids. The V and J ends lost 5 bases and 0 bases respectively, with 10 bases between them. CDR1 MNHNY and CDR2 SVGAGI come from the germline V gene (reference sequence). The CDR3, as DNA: TGTGCCAGCAGTCGCCAGGGCTCGAACACCGGGGAGCTGTTTTTT. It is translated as CASSRQGSNTGELFF.

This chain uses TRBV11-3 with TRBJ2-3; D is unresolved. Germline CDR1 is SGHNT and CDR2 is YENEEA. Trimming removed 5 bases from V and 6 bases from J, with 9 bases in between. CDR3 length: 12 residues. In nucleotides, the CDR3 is TGTGCCAGCAGCCCGAGAGGCGATACGCAGTATTTT. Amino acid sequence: CASSPRGDTQYF.

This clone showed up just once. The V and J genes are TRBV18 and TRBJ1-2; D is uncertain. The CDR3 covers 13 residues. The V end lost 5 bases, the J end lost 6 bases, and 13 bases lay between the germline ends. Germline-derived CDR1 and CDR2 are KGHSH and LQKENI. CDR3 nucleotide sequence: TGTGCCAGCTCAATGGCCTCACCTGATGGCTACACCTTC. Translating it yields CASSMASPDGYTF.

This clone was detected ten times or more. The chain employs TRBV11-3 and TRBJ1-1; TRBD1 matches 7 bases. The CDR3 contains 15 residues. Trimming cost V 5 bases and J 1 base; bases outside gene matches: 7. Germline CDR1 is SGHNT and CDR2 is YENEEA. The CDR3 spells CASSTLGQSNTEAFF. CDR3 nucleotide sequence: TGTGCCAGCAGCACACTGGGACAGTCGAACACTGAAGCTTTCTTT.

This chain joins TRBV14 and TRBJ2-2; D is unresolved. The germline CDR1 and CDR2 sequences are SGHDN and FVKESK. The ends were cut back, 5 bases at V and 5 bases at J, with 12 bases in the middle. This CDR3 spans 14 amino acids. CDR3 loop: CASSASGATGELFF. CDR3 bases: TGTGCCAGCAGCGCCTCTGGAGCAACCGGGGAGCTGTTTTTT. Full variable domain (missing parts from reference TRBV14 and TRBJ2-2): EAGVTQFPSHSVIEKGQTVTLRCDPISGHDNLYWYRRVMGKEIKFLLHFVKESKQDESGMPNNRFLAERTGGTYSTLKVQPAELEDSGVYFCASSASGATGELFFGEGSRLTVL.

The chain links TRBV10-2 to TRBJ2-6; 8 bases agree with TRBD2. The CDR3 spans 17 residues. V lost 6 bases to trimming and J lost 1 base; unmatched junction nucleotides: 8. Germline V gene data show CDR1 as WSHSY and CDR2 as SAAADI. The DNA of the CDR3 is TGCGCCAGCAGAGAGGCTGCGGGAGGTTCTGGGGCCAACGTCCTGACTTTC. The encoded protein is CASREAAGGSGANVLTF.